This paragraph covers one TCR beta chain sequence. Its antigen remains unidentified. The entry originates in a study of post-analysis software for immune sequencing data. Prepared libraries of TCR beta cDNA carried unique molecular identifiers. TCRdb re-called the PCR reads with MiXCR, one entry per CDR3 protein. The data show around 500,000 distinct CDR3 sequences, less than 40% seen once. This CDR3 is built from 15 residues. Trimming cost V 6 bases and J 1 base; bases outside gene matches: 5. Germline lookup yields CDR1 MNHNS and CDR2 SASEGT. Study-wide points: Higher frequency in patients than in controls was seen for about five TRBV segments, with TRBV5-6, TRBV5-1 and TRBV20-1 among them.

The sample was blood. This chain connects TRBV6-1 to TRBJ2-5; TRBD2 matches at 10 bases. This clonotype was sampled from a girl aged 2-17 years with multiple sclerosis. The CDR3 here is CASRERGGIQETQYF. The CDR3 DNA sequence: TGTGCCAGCAGAGAGCGGGGGGGAATCCAAGAGACCCAGTACTTC.